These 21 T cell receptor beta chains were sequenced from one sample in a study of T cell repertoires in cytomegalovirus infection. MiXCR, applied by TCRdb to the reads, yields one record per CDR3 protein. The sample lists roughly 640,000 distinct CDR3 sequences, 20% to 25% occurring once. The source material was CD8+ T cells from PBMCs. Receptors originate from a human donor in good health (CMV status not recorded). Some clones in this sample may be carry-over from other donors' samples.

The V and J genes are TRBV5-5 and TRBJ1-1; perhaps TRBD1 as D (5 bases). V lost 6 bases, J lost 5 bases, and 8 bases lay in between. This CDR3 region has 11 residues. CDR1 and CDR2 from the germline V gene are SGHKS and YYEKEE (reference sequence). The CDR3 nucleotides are TGTGCCAGCACCAGGGAAACTGAAGCTTTCTTT. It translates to CASTRETEAFF.

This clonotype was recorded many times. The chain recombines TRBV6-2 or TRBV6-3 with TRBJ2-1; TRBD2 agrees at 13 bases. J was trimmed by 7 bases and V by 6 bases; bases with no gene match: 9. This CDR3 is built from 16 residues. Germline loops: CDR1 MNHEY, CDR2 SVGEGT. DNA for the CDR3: TGTGCCAGCAGCAAACTAGCGGGGGGGCCGGGGAATGAGCAGTTCTTC. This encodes CASSKLAGGPGNEQFF.

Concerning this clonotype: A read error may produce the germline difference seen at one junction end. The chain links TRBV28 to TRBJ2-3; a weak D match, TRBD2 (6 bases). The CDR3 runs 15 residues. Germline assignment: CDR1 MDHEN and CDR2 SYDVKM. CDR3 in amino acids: CASSADTTSTVTQYF. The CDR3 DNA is TGTGCCAGCAGTGCCGACACAACTAGCACAGTTACGCAGTATTTT.

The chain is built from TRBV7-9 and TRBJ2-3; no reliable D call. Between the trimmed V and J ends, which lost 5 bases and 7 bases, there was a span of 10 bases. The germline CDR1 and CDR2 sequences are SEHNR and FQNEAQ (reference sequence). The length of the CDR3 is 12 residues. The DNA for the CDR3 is TGTGCCAGCAGCCCCCCTCGATATACGCAGTATTTT. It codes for CASSPPRYTQYF. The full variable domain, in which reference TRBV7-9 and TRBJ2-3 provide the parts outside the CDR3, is DTGVSQNPRHKITKRGQNVTFRCDPISEHNRLYWYRQTLGQGPEFLTYFQNEAQLEKSRLLSDRFSAERPKGSFSTLEIQRTEQGDSAMYLCASSPPRYTQYFGPGTRLTVL.

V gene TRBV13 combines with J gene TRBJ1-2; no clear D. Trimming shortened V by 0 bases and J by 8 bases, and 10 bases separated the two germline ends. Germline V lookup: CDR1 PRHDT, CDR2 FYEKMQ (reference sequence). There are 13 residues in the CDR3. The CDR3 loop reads CASSLGSGGGYTF. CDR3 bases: TGTGCCAGCAGCTTAGGGAGCGGCGGAGGCTACACCTTC.

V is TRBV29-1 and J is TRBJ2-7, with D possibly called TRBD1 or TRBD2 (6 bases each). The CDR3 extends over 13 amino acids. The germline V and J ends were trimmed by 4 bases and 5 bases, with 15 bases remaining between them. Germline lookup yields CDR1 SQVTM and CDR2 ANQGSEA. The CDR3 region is CSVGGAREDEQYV. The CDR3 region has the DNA TGCAGCGTTGGGGGGGCCAGGGAAGACGAGCAGTACGTC.

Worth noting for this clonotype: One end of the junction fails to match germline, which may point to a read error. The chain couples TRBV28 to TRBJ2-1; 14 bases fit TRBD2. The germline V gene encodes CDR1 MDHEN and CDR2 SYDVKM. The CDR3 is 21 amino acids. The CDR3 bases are TGTGTCAGCAGTACCCCATTCATGACTAGCGGGGGGGCAAAGTCCTACAATGAGCAGTTCTTC. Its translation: CVSSTPFMTSGGAKSYNEQFF.

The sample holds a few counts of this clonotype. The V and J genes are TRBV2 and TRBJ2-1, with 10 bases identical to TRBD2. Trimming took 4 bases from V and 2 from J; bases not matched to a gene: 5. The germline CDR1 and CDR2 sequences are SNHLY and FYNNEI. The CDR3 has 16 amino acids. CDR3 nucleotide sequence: TGTGCCAGCAGTGCCTTGCTAGCGGGGGCCTACAATGAGCAGTTCTTC. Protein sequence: CASSALLAGAYNEQFF.

In nucleotides, the CDR3 is TGTGCCAGCAGTTCGACTCGCACAGATACGCAGTATTTT. It specifies CASSSTRTDTQYF. The chain employs TRBV12-3 or TRBV12-4 and TRBJ2-3; D call uncertain. This CDR3 comprises 13 residues. Trimming took 4 bases from V and 1 from J, leaving 6 bases between them.

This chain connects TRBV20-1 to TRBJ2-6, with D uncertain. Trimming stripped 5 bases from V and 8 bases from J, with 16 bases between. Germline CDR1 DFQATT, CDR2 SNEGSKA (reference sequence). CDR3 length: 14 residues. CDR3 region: CSASTVLGSNVLTF. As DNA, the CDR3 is TGCAGTGCTTCGACCGTCCTCGGGTCCAACGTCCTGACTTTC.

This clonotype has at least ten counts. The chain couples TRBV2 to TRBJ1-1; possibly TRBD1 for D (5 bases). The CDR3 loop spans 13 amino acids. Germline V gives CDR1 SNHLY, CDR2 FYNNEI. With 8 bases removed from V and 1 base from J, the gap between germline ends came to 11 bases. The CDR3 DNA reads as TGTGCCAGCGTACTTACAGGGAACACTGAAGCTTTCTTT. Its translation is CASVLTGNTEAFF.

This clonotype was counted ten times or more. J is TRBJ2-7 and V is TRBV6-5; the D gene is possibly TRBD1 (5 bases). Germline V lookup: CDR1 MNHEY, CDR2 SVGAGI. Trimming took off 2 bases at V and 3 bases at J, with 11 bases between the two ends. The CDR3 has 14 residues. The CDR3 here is CASSYETANYEQYF. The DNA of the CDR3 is TGTGCCAGCAGTTACGAGACAGCTAACTACGAGCAGTACTTC.

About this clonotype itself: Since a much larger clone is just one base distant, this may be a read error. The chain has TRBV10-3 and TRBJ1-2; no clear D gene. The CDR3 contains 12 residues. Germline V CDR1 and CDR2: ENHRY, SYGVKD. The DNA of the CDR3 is TGTGCCATCAACTTGGACGGGTATGACTACACCTTC. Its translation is CAINLDGYDYTF.

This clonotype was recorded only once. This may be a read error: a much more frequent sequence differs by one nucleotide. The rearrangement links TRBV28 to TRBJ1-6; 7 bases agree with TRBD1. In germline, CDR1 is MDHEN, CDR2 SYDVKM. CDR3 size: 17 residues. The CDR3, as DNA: TGTGCCAGCAGCGGAGGACAGGCCGTCTCCTATAATCCACCCCTCCACTTT. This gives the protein CASSGGQAVSYNPPLHF.

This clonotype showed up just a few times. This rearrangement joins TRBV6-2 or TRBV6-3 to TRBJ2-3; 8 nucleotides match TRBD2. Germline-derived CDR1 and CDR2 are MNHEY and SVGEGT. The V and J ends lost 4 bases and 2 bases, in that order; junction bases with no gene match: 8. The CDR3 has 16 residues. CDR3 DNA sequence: TGTGCCAGCAGTTTACTATCAGCGGGGGACACAGATACGCAGTATTTT. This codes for CASSLLSAGDTDTQYF.

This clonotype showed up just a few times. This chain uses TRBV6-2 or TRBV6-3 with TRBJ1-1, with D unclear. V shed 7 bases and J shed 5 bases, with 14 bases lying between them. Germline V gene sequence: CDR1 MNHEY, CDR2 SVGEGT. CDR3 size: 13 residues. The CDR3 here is CASIPAAGTEAFF. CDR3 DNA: TGTGCCAGCATACCCGCGGCCGGTACTGAAGCTTTCTTT.

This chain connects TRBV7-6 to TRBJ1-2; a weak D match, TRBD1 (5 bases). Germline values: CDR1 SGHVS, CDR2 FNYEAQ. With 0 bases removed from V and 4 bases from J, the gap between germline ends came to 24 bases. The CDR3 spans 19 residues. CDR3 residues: CASSLAGGADYTGLYGYTF. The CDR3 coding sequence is TGTGCCAGCAGCTTAGCGGGTGGAGCGGATTACACGGGGCTCTATGGCTACACCTTC.

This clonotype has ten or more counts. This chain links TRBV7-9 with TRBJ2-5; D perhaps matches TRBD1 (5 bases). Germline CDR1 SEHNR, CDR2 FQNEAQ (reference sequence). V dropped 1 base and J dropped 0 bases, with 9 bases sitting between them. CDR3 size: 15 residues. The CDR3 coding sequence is TGTGCCAGCAGCTTAGGGCCAGGGAACCAAGAGACCCAGTACTTC. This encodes CASSLGPGNQETQYF. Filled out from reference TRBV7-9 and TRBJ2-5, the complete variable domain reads DTGVSQNPRHKITKRGQNVTFRCDPISEHNRLYWYRQTLGQGPEFLTYFQNEAQLEKSRLLSDRFSAERPKGSFSTLEIQRTEQGDSAMYLCASSLGPGNQETQYFGPGTRLLVL.

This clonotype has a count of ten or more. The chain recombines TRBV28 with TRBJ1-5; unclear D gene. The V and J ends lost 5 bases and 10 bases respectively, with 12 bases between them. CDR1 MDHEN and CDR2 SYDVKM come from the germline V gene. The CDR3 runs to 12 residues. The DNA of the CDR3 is TGTGCCAGCAGTCTATACGGTGTACCCCAGCATTTT. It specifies CASSLYGVPQHF.

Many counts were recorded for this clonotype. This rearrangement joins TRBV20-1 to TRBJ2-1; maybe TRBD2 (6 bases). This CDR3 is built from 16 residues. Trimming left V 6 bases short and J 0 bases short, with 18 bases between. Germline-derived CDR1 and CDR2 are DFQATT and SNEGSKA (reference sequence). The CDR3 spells CSAHRSGQGSYNEQFF. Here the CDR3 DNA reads TGCAGTGCCCACAGGAGCGGGCAAGGCTCCTACAATGAGCAGTTCTTC.

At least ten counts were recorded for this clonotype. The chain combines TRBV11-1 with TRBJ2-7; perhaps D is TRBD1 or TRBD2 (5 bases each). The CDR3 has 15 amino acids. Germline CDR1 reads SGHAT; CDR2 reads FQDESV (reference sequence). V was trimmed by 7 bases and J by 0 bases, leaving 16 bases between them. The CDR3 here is CASNDAGTGSYEQYF. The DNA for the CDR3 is TGTGCCAGCAACGACGCCGGGACGGGCTCCTACGAGCAGTACTTC.